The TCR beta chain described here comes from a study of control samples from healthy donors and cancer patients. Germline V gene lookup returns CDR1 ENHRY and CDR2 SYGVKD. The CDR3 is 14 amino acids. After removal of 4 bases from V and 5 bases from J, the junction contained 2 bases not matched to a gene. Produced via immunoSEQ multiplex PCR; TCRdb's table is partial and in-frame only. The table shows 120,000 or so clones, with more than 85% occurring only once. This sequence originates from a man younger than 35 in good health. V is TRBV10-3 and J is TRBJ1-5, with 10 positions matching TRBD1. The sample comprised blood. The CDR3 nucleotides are TGTGCCATCAGTGGGGGGACAGGGGATCAGCCCCAGCATTTT. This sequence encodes CAISGGTGDQPQHF.